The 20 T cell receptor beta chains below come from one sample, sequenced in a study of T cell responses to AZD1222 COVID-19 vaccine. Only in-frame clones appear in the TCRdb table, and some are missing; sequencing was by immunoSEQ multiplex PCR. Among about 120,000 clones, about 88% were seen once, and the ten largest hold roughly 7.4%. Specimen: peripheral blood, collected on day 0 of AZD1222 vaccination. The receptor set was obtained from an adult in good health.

CDR3 residues: CASSSKRPVDRAQSGTQYF. The DNA of the CDR3 is TGTGCCAGCAGTTCCAAAAGACCTGTTGACAGGGCCCAGTCCGGGACCCAGTACTTC. The genes are TRBV27 and TRBJ2-5; TRBD1 matches at 7 bases. Germline V gene lookup returns CDR1 MNHEY and CDR2 SMNVEV (reference sequence). The CDR3 spans 19 residues. Trimming at V came to 4 bases and at J to 7 bases, leaving 24 bases not matched to a gene.

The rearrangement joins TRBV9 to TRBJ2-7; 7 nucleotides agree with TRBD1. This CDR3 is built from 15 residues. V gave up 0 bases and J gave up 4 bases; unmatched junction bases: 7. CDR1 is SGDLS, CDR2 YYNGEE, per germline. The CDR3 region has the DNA TGTGCCAGCAGCGTAGTACCGGGACAGAAGTACGAGCAGTACTTC. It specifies CASSVVPGQKYEQYF.

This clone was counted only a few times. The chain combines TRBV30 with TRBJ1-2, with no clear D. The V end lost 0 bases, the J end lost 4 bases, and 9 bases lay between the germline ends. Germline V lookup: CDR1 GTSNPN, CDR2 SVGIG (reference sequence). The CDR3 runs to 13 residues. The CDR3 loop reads CAWSVLSVYGYTF. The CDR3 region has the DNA TGTGCCTGGAGTGTACTGTCGGTCTATGGCTACACCTTC.

The CDR3 DNA reads as TGCGCCAGCAGCTCCCCGGCAGGGCAGGGAGAGACCCAGTACTTC. This sequence encodes CASSSPAGQGETQYF. The chain couples TRBV5-1 to TRBJ2-5, with a tentative D call TRBD1 (5 bases). The CDR3 spans 15 residues. CDR1 and CDR2 (germline): SGHRS, YFSETQ. Deletions cut 3 bases from V and 4 bases from J, with 16 bases between.

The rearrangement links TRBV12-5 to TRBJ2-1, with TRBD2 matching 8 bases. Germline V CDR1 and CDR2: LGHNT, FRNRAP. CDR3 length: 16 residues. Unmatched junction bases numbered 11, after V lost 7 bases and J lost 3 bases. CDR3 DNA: TGTGCTAGTGCCGGTGGGGGACTAGAATTCTACAATGAGCAGTTCTTC. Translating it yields CASAGGGLEFYNEQFF.

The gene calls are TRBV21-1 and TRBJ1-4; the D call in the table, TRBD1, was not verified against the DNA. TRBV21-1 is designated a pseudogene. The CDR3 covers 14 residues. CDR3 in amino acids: CASSNRDSLQKLFF. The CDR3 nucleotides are TGTGCCAGCAGCAACCGGGACAGCCTACAAAAACTGTTTTTT.

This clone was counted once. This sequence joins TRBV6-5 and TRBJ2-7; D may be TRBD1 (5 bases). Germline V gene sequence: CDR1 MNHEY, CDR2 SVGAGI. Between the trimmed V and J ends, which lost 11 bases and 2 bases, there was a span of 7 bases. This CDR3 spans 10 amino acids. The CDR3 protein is CAVDTYEQYF. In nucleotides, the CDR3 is TGTGCCGTGGACACCTACGAGCAGTACTTC.

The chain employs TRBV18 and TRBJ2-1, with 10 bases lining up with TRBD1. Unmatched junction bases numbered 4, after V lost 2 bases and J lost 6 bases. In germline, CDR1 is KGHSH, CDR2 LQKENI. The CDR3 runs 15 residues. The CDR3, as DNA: TGTGCCAGCTCACCAGTCGGGACAGGGGCCAATGAGCAGTTCTTC. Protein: CASSPVGTGANEQFF.

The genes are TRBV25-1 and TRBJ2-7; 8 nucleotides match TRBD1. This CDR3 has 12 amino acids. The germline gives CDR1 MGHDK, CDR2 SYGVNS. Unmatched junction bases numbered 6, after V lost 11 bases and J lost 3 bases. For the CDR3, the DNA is TGTGCCTCCCGACAGGGGAGCTACGAGCAGTACTTC. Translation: CASRQGSYEQYF.

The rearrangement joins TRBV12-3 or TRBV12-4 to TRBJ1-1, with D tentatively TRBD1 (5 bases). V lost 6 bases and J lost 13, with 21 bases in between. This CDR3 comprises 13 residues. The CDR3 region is CASSLSLGGGVFF. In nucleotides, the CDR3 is TGTGCCAGCAGCCTTTCCCTCGGGGGAGGAGTTTTCTTT.

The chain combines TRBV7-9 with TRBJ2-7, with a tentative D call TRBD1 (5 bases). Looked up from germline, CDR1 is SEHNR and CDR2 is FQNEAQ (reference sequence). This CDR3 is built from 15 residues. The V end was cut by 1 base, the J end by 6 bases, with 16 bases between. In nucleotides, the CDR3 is TGTGCCAGCAGCTTAGGTTGGACAATCCGTTCCGAGCAGTACTTC. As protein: CASSLGWTIRSEQYF. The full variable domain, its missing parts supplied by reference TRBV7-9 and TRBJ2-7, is DTGVSQNPRHKITKRGQNVTFRCDPISEHNRLYWYRQTLGQGPEFLTYFQNEAQLEKSRLLSDRFSAERPKGSFSTLEIQRTEQGDSAMYLCASSLGWTIRSEQYFGPGTRLTVT.

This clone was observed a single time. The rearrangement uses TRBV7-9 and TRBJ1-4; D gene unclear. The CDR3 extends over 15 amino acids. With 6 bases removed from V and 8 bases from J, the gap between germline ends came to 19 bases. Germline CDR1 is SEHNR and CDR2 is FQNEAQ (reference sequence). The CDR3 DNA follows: TGTGCCAGCAGTCTATTGGGTTTAGGCTCGGAAAAACTGTTTTTT. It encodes CASSLLGLGSEKLFF.

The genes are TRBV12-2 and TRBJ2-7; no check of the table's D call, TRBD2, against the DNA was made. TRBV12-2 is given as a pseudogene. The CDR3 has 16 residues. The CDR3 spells CASRPVMREGSYEQYF. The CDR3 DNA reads TGTGCAAGTCGCCCTGTAATGCGGGAGGGCTCCTACGAGCAGTACTTC.

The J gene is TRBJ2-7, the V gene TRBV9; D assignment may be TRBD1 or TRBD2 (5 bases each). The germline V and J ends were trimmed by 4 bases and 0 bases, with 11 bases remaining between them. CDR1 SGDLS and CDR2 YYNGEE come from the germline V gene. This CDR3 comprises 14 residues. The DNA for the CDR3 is TGTGCCAGCAGCTCCGGGACGGCCTCCTACGAGCAGTACTTC. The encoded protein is CASSSGTASYEQYF.

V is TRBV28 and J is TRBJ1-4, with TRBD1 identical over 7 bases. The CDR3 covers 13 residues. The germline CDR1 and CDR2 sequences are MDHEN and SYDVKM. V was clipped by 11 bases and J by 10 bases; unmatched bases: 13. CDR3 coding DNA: TGTGCCGGTAGGGGGACAGACTATGGAAAACTGTTTTTT. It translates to CAGRGTDYGKLFF.

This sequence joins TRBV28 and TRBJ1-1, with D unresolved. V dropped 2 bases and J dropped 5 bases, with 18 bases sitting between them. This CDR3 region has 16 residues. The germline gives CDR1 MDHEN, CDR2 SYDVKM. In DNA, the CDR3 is TGTGCCAGCAGTTTAGGGTCCAACTCGTACTCGACTGAAGCTTTCTTT. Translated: CASSLGSNSYSTEAFF.

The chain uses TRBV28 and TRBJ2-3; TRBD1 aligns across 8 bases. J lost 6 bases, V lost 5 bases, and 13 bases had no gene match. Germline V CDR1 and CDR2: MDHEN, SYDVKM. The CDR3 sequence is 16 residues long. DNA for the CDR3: TGTGCCAGCAGTCCGGACCCCGGGACAGGTGGCGATACGCAGTATTTT. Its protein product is CASSPDPGTGGDTQYF.

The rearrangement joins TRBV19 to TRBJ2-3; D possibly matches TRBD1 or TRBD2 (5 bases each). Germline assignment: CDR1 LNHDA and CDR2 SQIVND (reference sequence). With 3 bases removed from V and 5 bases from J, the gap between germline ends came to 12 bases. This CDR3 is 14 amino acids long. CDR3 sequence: CASSIAGAGDTQYF. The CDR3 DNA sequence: TGTGCCAGTAGTATCGCCGGGGCCGGAGATACGCAGTATTTT.

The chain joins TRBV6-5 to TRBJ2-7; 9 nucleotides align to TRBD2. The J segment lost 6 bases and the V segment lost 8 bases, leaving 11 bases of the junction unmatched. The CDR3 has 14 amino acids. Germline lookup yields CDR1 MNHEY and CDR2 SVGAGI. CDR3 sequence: CASAIAGVRGEQYF. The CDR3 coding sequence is TGTGCCAGCGCCATAGCGGGAGTTCGTGGCGAGCAGTACTTC.

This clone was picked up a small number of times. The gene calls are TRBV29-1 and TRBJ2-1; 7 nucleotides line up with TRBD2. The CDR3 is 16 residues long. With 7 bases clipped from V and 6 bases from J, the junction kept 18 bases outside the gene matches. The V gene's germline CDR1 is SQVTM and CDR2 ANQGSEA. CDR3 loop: CSGSGGVVLSSNEQFF. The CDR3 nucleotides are TGCAGCGGAAGTGGGGGGGTAGTTTTGAGCTCCAATGAGCAGTTCTTC.